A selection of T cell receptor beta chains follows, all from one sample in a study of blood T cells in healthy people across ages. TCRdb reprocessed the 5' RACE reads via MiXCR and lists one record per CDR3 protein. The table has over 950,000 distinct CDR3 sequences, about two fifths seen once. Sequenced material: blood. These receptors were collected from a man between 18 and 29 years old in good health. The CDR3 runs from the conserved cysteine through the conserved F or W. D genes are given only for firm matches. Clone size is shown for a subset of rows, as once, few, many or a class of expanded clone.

CDR3nt: TGTGCCAGCAGTGAAAACCCGGGAGGGACTCATGGTGAGCAGTACTTC; CDR3aa: CASSENPGGTHGEQYF; v_gene: TRBV25-1; j_gene: TRBJ2-5; abundance: -; d_gene: TRBD2
CDR3nt: TGCAGTGCTAAACTTGACTCGTACATTCAGTACTTC; CDR3aa: CSAKLDSYIQYF; v_gene: TRBV20-1; j_gene: TRBJ2-4; abundance: once; d_gene: -
CDR3nt: TGTGCCAGCAGCTTAGCTGGTGGTTTGAACACTGAAGCTTTCTTT; CDR3aa: CASSLAGGLNTEAFF; v_gene: TRBV7-2; j_gene: TRBJ1-1; abundance: many; d_gene: -
CDR3nt: TGTGCCACCACCGGGACCGCGGATCCCTACGAGCAGTACTTC; CDR3aa: CATTGTADPYEQYF; v_gene: TRBV6-2/TRBV6-3; j_gene: TRBJ2-7; abundance: -; d_gene: -
CDR3nt: TGTGCCAGCAGTGACTCGACAGGGTCCGGCAATGAGCAGTTCTTC; CDR3aa: CASSDSTGSGNEQFF; v_gene: TRBV6-1; j_gene: TRBJ2-1; abundance: few; d_gene: TRBD1
CDR3nt: TGTGCCAGCAGCTTAGATCACACAAAACCTTACGAGCAGTACTTC; CDR3aa: CASSLDHTKPYEQYF; v_gene: TRBV7-9; j_gene: TRBJ2-7; abundance: -; d_gene: -
CDR3nt: TGTGCCAGCAGCGCCCGGGACTCCTTCGGTGATACGCAGTATTTT; CDR3aa: CASSARDSFGDTQYF; v_gene: TRBV7-8; j_gene: TRBJ2-3; abundance: -; d_gene: -
CDR3nt: TGTGCCAGCAGTTTACAGGAGTATGGCTACACCTTC; CDR3aa: CASSLQEYGYTF; v_gene: TRBV12-3/TRBV12-4; j_gene: TRBJ1-2; abundance: few; d_gene: -
CDR3nt: TGTGCCAGCAGTAAGACGGGGAACAATCAGCCCCAGCATTTT; CDR3aa: CASSKTGNNQPQHF; v_gene: TRBV7-6; j_gene: TRBJ1-5; abundance: once; d_gene: -
CDR3nt: TGTGCCAGCAGTTTCGCCAGGTACCGATATGGTACCTTTGCCCTTAATGATGGCTACACCTTC; CDR3aa: CASSFARYRYGTFALNDGYTF; v_gene: TRBV12-3/TRBV12-4; j_gene: TRBJ1-2; abundance: -; d_gene: -
CDR3nt: TGTGCCAGCAGTGACAGCGGCAGCGCGAACACCGGGGAGCTGTTTTTT; CDR3aa: CASSDSGSANTGELFF; v_gene: TRBV2; j_gene: TRBJ2-2; abundance: -; d_gene: -
CDR3nt: TGTGCCAGCAGACCGGGACAGGGAGTTCTCTACGAGCAGTACTTC; CDR3aa: CASRPGQGVLYEQYF; v_gene: TRBV28; j_gene: TRBJ2-7; abundance: few; d_gene: TRBD1
CDR3nt: TGTGCCAGCAGCTTGGGGGCCTTCTCTGGAAACACCATATATTTT; CDR3aa: CASSLGAFSGNTIYF; v_gene: TRBV5-5; j_gene: TRBJ1-3; abundance: -; d_gene: -
CDR3nt: TGTGCCAGCAGCAAATCCGCCTCTGTCATTGAAGGCGAGGGTTGCACAGATACGCAGTATTTT; CDR3aa: CASSKSASVIEGEGCTDTQYF; v_gene: TRBV21-1; j_gene: TRBJ2-3; abundance: few; d_gene: -
CDR3nt: TGTGCCAGCAGTGAAGGAGGCATTAACTATGGCTACACCTTC; CDR3aa: CASSEGGINYGYTF; v_gene: TRBV6-1; j_gene: TRBJ1-2; abundance: few; d_gene: -
CDR3nt: TGTGCCACCCGGACGCCTTTATCGAACACTGAAGCTTTCTTT; CDR3aa: CATRTPLSNTEAFF; v_gene: TRBV10-3; j_gene: TRBJ1-1; abundance: few; d_gene: -
CDR3nt: TGTGCCAGCCAGGGACCGTCCTCCTATAATTCACCCCTCCACTTT; CDR3aa: CASQGPSSYNSPLHF; v_gene: TRBV12-3/TRBV12-4; j_gene: TRBJ1-6; abundance: -; d_gene: -
CDR3nt: TGTGCCAGCAGTTTATTTGGCAGGTCGGACACTGAAGCTTTCTTT; CDR3aa: CASSLFGRSDTEAFF; v_gene: TRBV27; j_gene: TRBJ1-1; abundance: few; d_gene: -
CDR3nt: TGTGCCACCAACCTAGTAGATATTACAAACTGCTATGGCTACACCTTC; CDR3aa: CATNLVDITNCYGYTF; v_gene: TRBV15; j_gene: TRBJ1-2; abundance: -; d_gene: -
CDR3nt: TGCAGTGCTAGAGAGGACAGGACTGACTATGGCTACACCTTC; CDR3aa: CSAREDRTDYGYTF; v_gene: TRBV20-1; j_gene: TRBJ1-2; abundance: -; d_gene: TRBD1
CDR3nt: TGTGCCAGTCTCCCCCGGGACAGGGAACCCTCTAACTATGGCTACACCTTC; CDR3aa: CASLPRDREPSNYGYTF; v_gene: TRBV12-3/TRBV12-4; j_gene: TRBJ1-2; abundance: few; d_gene: TRBD1
CDR3nt: TGCAGTGCTATCGGAGAAGATACGCAGTATTTT; CDR3aa: CSAIGEDTQYF; v_gene: TRBV20-1; j_gene: TRBJ2-3; abundance: -; d_gene: -
CDR3nt: TGCGCCAGCAGCCAAGGACTAGCGGGGGTGCTTTACTACAATGAGCAGTTCTTC; CDR3aa: CASSQGLAGVLYYNEQFF; v_gene: TRBV4-1; j_gene: TRBJ2-1; abundance: -; d_gene: TRBD2
CDR3nt: TGTGCCAGCAGACACGGGACAGCTAATGAAAAACCGTTTTTT; CDR3aa: CASRHGTANEKPFF; v_gene: TRBV21-1; j_gene: TRBJ1-4; abundance: once; d_gene: -
CDR3nt: TGTGCCAGCAGTAACGGGGCCACCTACGAGCAGTACTTC; CDR3aa: CASSNGATYEQYF; v_gene: TRBV6-5; j_gene: TRBJ2-7; abundance: -; d_gene: -
CDR3nt: TGTGCCAGCAGTCGCGACAAGATCCAGAACACTGAAGCTTTCTTT; CDR3aa: CASSRDKIQNTEAFF; v_gene: TRBV6-6; j_gene: TRBJ1-1; abundance: -; d_gene: -
CDR3nt: TGCAGTGCAATACTAGCGGGGGCAGATACGCAGTATTTT; CDR3aa: CSAILAGADTQYF; v_gene: TRBV20-1; j_gene: TRBJ2-3; abundance: -; d_gene: TRBD2
CDR3nt: TGTGCCAGCAGTTGGACAGGGACAGATACGGAATATTTT; CDR3aa: CASSWTGTDTEYF; v_gene: TRBV12-3/TRBV12-4; j_gene: TRBJ2-3; abundance: -; d_gene: TRBD1
CDR3nt: TGTGCCAGCAGTGAAGCGGTCGGCACTGAAGCTTTCTTT; CDR3aa: CASSEAVGTEAFF; v_gene: TRBV6-1; j_gene: TRBJ1-1; abundance: -; d_gene: -
CDR3nt: TGTGCCAGCAGCTCTAGCGGGCACACAGATACGCAGTATTTT; CDR3aa: CASSSSGHTDTQYF; v_gene: TRBV7-2; j_gene: TRBJ2-3; abundance: many; d_gene: TRBD2
CDR3nt: TGTGCCAGCAGCTTAGCAAAGGACCGAGATTCACCCCTCCACTTT; CDR3aa: CASSLAKDRDSPLHF; v_gene: TRBV7-6; j_gene: TRBJ1-6; abundance: many; d_gene: -
CDR3nt: TGTGCCAGCAGCTTGTCCGGGAACAACAATGAGCAGTTCTTC; CDR3aa: CASSLSGNNNEQFF; v_gene: TRBV5-6; j_gene: TRBJ2-1; abundance: few; d_gene: -
CDR3nt: TGTGCCAGCAGTGAATCCCACAGGGGCGAGCAGTACTTC; CDR3aa: CASSESHRGEQYF; v_gene: TRBV25-1; j_gene: TRBJ2-7; abundance: -; d_gene: TRBD1
CDR3nt: TGCAGTGCTTCAGGATACTACATGCCCTACGAGCAGTACTTC; CDR3aa: CSASGYYMPYEQYF; v_gene: TRBV20-1; j_gene: TRBJ2-7; abundance: once; d_gene: -
CDR3nt: TGTGCCAGCAGTGTGGACGCGCTGAACACCGGGGAGCTGTTTTTT; CDR3aa: CASSVDALNTGELFF; v_gene: TRBV6-1; j_gene: TRBJ2-2; abundance: -; d_gene: -
CDR3nt: TGTGCCACTACCAGTCCCTTTTCGGACACTGAAGCTTTCTTT; CDR3aa: CATTSPFSDTEAFF; v_gene: TRBV15; j_gene: TRBJ1-1; abundance: few; d_gene: -
CDR3nt: TGTGCCAGCAGGAGGACAGTATACATGAACACTGAAGCTTTCTTT; CDR3aa: CASRRTVYMNTEAFF; v_gene: TRBV2; j_gene: TRBJ1-1; abundance: few; d_gene: -
CDR3nt: TGTGCCAGCAGCTTAGTTGGGCAGGAGAACCACTACGAGCAGTACTTC; CDR3aa: CASSLVGQENHYEQYF; v_gene: TRBV7-8; j_gene: TRBJ2-7; abundance: -; d_gene: -
CDR3nt: TGTGCCAGCAGTGAAGGAGGGCGGATTAACACTGAAGCTTTCTTT; CDR3aa: CASSEGGRINTEAFF; v_gene: TRBV25-1; j_gene: TRBJ1-1; abundance: few; d_gene: -
CDR3nt: TGTGCCAGCAGTTTTGGAGGACAGTTCAATCAGCCCCAGCATTTT; CDR3aa: CASSFGGQFNQPQHF; v_gene: TRBV12-3/TRBV12-4; j_gene: TRBJ1-5; abundance: few; d_gene: -
CDR3nt: TGTGCCAGCAGTTACCGCCGGGACTCGGCCTACGAGCAGTACTTC; CDR3aa: CASSYRRDSAYEQYF; v_gene: TRBV6-2/TRBV6-3; j_gene: TRBJ2-7; abundance: -; d_gene: -
CDR3nt: TGTGCGACGGGGGACCTCTCCTACGAGCAGTACTTC; CDR3aa: CATGDLSYEQYF; v_gene: TRBV27; j_gene: TRBJ2-7; abundance: few; d_gene: -
CDR3nt: TGTGCCAGCAGCTACGTCTCCGGGGAGCTGTTTTTT; CDR3aa: CASSYVSGELFF; v_gene: TRBV7-2; j_gene: TRBJ2-2; abundance: -; d_gene: -
CDR3nt: TGCAGTGCTAGAGTCCCGACTAGCGGGCACAATGAGCAGTTCTTC; CDR3aa: CSARVPTSGHNEQFF; v_gene: TRBV20-1; j_gene: TRBJ2-1; abundance: -; d_gene: TRBD2
CDR3nt: TGTGCCAGCAGTTACTCGACTTCCGGACACCTCTACAATGAGCAGTTCTTC; CDR3aa: CASSYSTSGHLYNEQFF; v_gene: TRBV6-5; j_gene: TRBJ2-1; abundance: -; d_gene: -
CDR3nt: TGTGCCAGCAGTGAAGTGAGACGGTTGAACACTGAAGCTTTCTTT; CDR3aa: CASSEVRRLNTEAFF; v_gene: TRBV6-1; j_gene: TRBJ1-1; abundance: -; d_gene: -
CDR3nt: TGTGCCAGCAGCTCAGCACAGGGGAATAATTCACCCCTCCACTTT; CDR3aa: CASSSAQGNNSPLHF; v_gene: TRBV7-2; j_gene: TRBJ1-6; abundance: -; d_gene: TRBD1
CDR3nt: TGTGCCAGCAGCGGGAACAGGGACCACGAGCAGTACTTC; CDR3aa: CASSGNRDHEQYF; v_gene: TRBV7-9; j_gene: TRBJ2-7; abundance: few; d_gene: -
CDR3nt: TGTGCCATCAGGGGCAGCTTGAACACTGAAGCTTTCTTT; CDR3aa: CAIRGSLNTEAFF; v_gene: TRBV10-3; j_gene: TRBJ1-1; abundance: -; d_gene: -
CDR3nt: TGTGCCACCCATAGGTCAAGGTATCGAGAGACCCAGTACTTC; CDR3aa: CATHRSRYRETQYF; v_gene: TRBV6-5; j_gene: TRBJ2-5; abundance: few; d_gene: -
CDR3nt: TGTGCCAGCAGTTTACGGGCGACCACGGATGAGCAGTTCTTC; CDR3aa: CASSLRATTDEQFF; v_gene: TRBV27; j_gene: TRBJ2-1; abundance: few; d_gene: -
CDR3nt: TGTGCCAGCAGCCCTAGAGACAGGGATCCCTATGGCTACACCTTC; CDR3aa: CASSPRDRDPYGYTF; v_gene: TRBV7-2; j_gene: TRBJ1-2; abundance: few; d_gene: TRBD1
CDR3nt: TGTGCCAGCAGTTTGTCGTCAGGGGGCTTAAATCAGCCCCAGCATTTT; CDR3aa: CASSLSSGGLNQPQHF; v_gene: TRBV12-3/TRBV12-4; j_gene: TRBJ1-5; abundance: -; d_gene: TRBD1
CDR3nt: TGCAGTGCTCAAAATAGCGGCCCGGGAGATACGCAGTATTTT; CDR3aa: CSAQNSGPGDTQYF; v_gene: TRBV20-1; j_gene: TRBJ2-3; abundance: -; d_gene: -